There are a few counts of the clone carrying this TCR beta chain. Its antigen is as yet unknown. Measured with immunoSEQ multiplex PCR; TCRdb has only the in-frame clones, and not every one. The table includes 15,000 to 20,000 clones, roughly 77% detected once. Noted time point: recipient sample about 28 days before transplant, after cytoreduction. The sample comes from a study of T cell clonotyping in hematopoietic cell transplantation. Overall study: Cytoreduction preceded collection of pretransplant recipient samples.

General observations from the study: Higher Inverse Simpson Index values in graft donor and pretransplant recipient predicted broader posttransplant TCR diversity. Pathologically expanded recipient clonotypes increased progressively from day 30 to day 180 as diversity fell.

CDR1 is SGHTA, CDR2 FQGNSA, per germline. The CDR3 totals 15 residues. V was clipped by 3 bases and J by 4 bases, with 15 bases between them. The sequences come from peripheral blood mononuclear cells, collected before stem cell transplant. This chain links TRBV7-2 with TRBJ1-2, with D perhaps TRBD1 (6 bases). The TCR comes from a man between 60 and 75 years old with acute myeloid leukemia. Some clones in this sample may be carry-over from other donors' samples. Here the CDR3 reads CASSFNQGSPYGYTF. The CDR3 nucleotides read TGTGCCAGCAGCTTTAACCAGGGGAGCCCCTATGGCTACACCTTC. Full variable domain (rest looked up from reference TRBV7-2 and TRBJ1-2): GAGVSQSPSNKVTEKGKDVELRCDPISGHTALYWYRQSLGQGLEFLIYFQGNSAPDKSGLPSDRFSAERTGGSVSTLTIQRTQQEDSAVYLCASSFNQGSPYGYTFGSGTRLTVV.